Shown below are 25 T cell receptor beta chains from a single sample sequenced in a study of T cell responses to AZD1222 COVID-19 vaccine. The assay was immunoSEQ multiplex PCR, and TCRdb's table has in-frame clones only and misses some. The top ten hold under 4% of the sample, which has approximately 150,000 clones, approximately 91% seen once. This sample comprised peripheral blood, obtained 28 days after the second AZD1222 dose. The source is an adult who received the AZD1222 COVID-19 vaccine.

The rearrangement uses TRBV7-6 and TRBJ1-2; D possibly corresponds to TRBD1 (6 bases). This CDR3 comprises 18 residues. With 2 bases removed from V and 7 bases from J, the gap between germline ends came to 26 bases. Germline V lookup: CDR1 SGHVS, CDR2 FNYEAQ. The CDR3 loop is CASSLNIGQGSLIGGYTF. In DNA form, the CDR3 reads TGTGCCAGCAGCTTAAATATCGGCCAGGGGAGTTTAATCGGTGGCTACACCTTC. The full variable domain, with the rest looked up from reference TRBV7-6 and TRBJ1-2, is GAGVSQSPRYKVTKRGQDVALRCDPISGHVSLYWYRQALGQGPEFLTYFNYEAQQDKSGLPNDRFSAERPEGSISTLTIQRTEQRDSAMYRCASSLNIGQGSLIGGYTFGSGTRLTVV.

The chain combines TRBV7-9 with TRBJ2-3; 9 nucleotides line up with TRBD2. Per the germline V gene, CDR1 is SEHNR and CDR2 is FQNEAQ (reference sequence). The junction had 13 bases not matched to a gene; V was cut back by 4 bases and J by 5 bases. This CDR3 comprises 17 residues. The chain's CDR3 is CASSSPPSAGGGDTQYF. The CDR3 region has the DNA TGTGCCAGCAGCTCACCCCCCTCAGCGGGGGGTGGAGATACGCAGTATTTT.

Written as DNA, the CDR3 is TGTGCCTGGACCATCCTGGGGGGCGGCGGGGAGCTGTTTTTT. It yields the protein CAWTILGGGGELFF. This chain connects TRBV30 to TRBJ2-2, with D perhaps TRBD1 or TRBD2 (6 bases each). This CDR3 region has 14 residues. In germline, CDR1 is GTSNPN, CDR2 SVGIG (reference sequence). The V and J ends lost 4 bases and 7 bases respectively, with 16 bases between them.

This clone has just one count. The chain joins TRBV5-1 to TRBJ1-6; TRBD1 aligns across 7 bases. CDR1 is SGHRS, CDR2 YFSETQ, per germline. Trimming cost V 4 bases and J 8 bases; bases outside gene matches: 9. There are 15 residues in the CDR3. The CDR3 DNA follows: TGCGCCAGCAGCACCTACAGGGGCCGGGATTCACCCCTCCACTTT. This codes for CASSTYRGRDSPLHF.

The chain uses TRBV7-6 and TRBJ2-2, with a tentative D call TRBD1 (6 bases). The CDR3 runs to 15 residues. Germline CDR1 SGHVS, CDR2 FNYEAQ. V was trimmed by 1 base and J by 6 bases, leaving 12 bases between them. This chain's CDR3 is CASSLDPGAPGELFF. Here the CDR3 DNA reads TGTGCCAGCAGCTTAGATCCAGGGGCCCCCGGGGAGCTGTTTTTT.

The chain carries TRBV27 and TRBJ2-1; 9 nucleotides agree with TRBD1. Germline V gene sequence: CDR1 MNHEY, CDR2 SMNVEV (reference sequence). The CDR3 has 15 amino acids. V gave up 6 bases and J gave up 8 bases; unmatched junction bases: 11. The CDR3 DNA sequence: TGTGCCAGCAGCCTCTACAGGGGGCCCGTCGATGAGCAGTTCTTC. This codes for CASSLYRGPVDEQFF.

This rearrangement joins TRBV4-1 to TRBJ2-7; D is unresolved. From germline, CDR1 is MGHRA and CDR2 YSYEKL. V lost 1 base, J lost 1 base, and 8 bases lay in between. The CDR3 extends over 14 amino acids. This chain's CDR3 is CASSQGWLSYEQYF. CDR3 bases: TGCGCCAGCAGCCAAGGCTGGTTATCCTACGAGCAGTACTTC.

The CDR3 sequence is CSVEVGRGEVGQYF. The CDR3 DNA follows: TGCAGCGTTGAAGTGGGCAGGGGGGAGGTGGGGCAGTACTTC. The chain joins TRBV29-1 to TRBJ2-7; D is perhaps TRBD1 (7 bases). The CDR3 runs to 14 residues. Germline V gene lookup returns CDR1 SQVTM and CDR2 ANQGSEA. V was clipped by 1 base and J by 9 bases, with 19 bases between them.

CDR3 coding DNA: TGTGCCAGCGCTCTCAGAGTGCAGGAGACCCAGTACTTC. Translated, it gives CASALRVQETQYF. The rearrangement joins TRBV7-2 to TRBJ2-5; D is ambiguous. The CDR3 totals 13 residues. Germline V gene lookup returns CDR1 SGHTA and CDR2 FQGNSA. The V gene lost 8 bases and the J gene lost 5 bases, with 15 bases spanning the gap.

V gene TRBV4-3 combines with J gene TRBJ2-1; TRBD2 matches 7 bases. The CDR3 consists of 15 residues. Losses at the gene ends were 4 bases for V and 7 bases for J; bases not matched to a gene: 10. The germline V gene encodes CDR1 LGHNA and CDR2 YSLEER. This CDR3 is CASSPMAGASNEQFF. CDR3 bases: TGCGCCAGCAGCCCCATGGCGGGAGCGTCTAATGAGCAGTTCTTC.

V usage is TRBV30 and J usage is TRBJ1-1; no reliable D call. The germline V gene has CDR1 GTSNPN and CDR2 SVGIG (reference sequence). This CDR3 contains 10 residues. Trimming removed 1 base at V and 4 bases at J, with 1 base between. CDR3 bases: TGTGCCTGGAGTGGCACTGAAGCTTTCTTT. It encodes CAWSGTEAFF.

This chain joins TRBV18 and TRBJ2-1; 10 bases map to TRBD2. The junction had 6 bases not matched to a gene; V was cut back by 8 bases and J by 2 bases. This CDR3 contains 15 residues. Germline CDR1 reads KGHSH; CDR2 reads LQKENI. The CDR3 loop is CASHGLAAAYNEQFF. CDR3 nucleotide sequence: TGTGCCAGCCATGGACTAGCGGCGGCCTACAATGAGCAGTTCTTC.

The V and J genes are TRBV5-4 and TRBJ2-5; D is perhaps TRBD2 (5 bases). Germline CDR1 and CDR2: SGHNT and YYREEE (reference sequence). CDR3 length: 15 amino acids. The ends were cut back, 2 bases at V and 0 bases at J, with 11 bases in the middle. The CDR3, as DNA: TGTGCCAGCAGCTTCACAAGACTAAACCAAGAGACCCAGTACTTC. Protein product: CASSFTRLNQETQYF.

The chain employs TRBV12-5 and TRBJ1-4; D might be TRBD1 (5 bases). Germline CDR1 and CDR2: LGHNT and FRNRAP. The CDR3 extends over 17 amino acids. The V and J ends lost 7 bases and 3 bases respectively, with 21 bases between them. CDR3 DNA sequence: TGTGCTAGTGTCGAGGGCCCGCTCAGGGAGGCTAATGAAAAACTGTTTTTT. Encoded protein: CASVEGPLREANEKLFF.

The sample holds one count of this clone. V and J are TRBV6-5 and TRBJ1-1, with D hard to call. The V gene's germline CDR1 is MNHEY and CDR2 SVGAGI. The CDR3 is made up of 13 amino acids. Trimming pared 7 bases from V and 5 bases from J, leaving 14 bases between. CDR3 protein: CASNRGGGTEAFF. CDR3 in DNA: TGTGCCAGCAATCGAGGCGGAGGGACTGAAGCTTTCTTT.

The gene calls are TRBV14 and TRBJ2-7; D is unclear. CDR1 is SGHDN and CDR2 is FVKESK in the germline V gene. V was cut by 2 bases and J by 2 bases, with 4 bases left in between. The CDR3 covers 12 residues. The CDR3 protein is CASSQLTYEQYF. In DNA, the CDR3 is TGTGCCAGCAGCCAACTAACCTACGAGCAGTACTTC. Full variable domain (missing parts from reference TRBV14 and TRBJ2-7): EAGVTQFPSHSVIEKGQTVTLRCDPISGHDNLYWYRRVMGKEIKFLLHFVKESKQDESGMPNNRFLAERTGGTYSTLKVQPAELEDSGVYFCASSQLTYEQYFGPGTRLTVT.

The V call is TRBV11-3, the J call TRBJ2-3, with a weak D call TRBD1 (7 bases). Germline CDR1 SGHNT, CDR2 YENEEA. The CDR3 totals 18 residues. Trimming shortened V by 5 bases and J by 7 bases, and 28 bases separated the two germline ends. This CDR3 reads CASSPSRGDRAGSYTQYF. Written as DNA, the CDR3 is TGTGCCAGCAGCCCGAGTAGGGGTGACAGGGCGGGGAGTTATACGCAGTATTTT.

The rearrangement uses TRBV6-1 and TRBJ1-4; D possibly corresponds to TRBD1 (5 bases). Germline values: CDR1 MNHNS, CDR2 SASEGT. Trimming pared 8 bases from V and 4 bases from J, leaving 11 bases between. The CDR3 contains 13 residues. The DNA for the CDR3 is TGTGCCAGCCACCGGGACGGTAATGAAAAACTGTTTTTT. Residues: CASHRDGNEKLFF.

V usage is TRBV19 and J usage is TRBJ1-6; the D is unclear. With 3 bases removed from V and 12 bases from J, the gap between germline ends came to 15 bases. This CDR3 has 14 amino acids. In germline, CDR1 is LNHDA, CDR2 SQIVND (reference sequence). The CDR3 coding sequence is TGTGCCAGTAGTATTGGGCCCTCACTCATACCCCTCCACTTT. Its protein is CASSIGPSLIPLHF.

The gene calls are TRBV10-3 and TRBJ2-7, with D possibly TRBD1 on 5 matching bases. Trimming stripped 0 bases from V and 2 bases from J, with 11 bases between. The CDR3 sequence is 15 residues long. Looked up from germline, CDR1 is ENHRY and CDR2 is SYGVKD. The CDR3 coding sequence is TGTGCCATCAGTGAGTCTGGGGCCGTGGCCTACGAGCAGTACTTC. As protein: CAISESGAVAYEQYF.

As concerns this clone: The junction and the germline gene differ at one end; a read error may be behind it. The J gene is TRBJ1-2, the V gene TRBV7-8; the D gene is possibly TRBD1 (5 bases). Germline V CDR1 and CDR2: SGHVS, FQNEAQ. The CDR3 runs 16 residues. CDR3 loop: CASSLRLDKINYSYTF. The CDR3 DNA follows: TGTGCCAGCAGCCTCCGCCTGGACAAAATTAACTATAGCTACACCTTC.

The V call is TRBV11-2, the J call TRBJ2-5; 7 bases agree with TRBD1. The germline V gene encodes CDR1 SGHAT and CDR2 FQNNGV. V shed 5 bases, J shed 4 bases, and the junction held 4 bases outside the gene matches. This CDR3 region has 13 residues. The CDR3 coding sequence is TGTGCCAGCAGCCGCGACAGGGCAGAGACCCAGTACTTC. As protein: CASSRDRAETQYF.

The CDR3 region has the DNA TGCGCCAGCACTCCTGCTCGGGGGCTCGCGCGCGAGCAGTACTTC. It encodes CASTPARGLAREQYF. The chain joins TRBV5-1 to TRBJ2-7; D may correspond to TRBD1 or TRBD2 (6 bases each). The length of the CDR3 is 15 residues. V was clipped by 6 bases and J by 6 bases, with 22 bases between them. The germline gives CDR1 SGHRS, CDR2 YFSETQ.

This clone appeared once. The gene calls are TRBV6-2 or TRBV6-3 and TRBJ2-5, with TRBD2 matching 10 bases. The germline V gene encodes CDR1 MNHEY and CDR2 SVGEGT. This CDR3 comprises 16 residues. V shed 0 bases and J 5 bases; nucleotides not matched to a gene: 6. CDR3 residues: CASSYSASGGVETQYF. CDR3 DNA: TGTGCCAGCAGTTACTCGGCTAGCGGGGGTGTGGAGACCCAGTACTTC.

CDR3 sequence: CATSRSGTSGAPSSYNEQFF. Here the CDR3 DNA reads TGTGCCACCAGCAGATCGGGGACTAGCGGCGCCCCTTCCTCCTACAATGAGCAGTTCTTC. The gene calls are TRBV15 and TRBJ2-1, with 11 bases aligning to TRBD2. From germline, CDR1 is LNHNV and CDR2 YYDKDF (reference sequence). V lost 2 bases and J lost 0; bases outside the gene matches: 12. This CDR3 region has 20 residues.